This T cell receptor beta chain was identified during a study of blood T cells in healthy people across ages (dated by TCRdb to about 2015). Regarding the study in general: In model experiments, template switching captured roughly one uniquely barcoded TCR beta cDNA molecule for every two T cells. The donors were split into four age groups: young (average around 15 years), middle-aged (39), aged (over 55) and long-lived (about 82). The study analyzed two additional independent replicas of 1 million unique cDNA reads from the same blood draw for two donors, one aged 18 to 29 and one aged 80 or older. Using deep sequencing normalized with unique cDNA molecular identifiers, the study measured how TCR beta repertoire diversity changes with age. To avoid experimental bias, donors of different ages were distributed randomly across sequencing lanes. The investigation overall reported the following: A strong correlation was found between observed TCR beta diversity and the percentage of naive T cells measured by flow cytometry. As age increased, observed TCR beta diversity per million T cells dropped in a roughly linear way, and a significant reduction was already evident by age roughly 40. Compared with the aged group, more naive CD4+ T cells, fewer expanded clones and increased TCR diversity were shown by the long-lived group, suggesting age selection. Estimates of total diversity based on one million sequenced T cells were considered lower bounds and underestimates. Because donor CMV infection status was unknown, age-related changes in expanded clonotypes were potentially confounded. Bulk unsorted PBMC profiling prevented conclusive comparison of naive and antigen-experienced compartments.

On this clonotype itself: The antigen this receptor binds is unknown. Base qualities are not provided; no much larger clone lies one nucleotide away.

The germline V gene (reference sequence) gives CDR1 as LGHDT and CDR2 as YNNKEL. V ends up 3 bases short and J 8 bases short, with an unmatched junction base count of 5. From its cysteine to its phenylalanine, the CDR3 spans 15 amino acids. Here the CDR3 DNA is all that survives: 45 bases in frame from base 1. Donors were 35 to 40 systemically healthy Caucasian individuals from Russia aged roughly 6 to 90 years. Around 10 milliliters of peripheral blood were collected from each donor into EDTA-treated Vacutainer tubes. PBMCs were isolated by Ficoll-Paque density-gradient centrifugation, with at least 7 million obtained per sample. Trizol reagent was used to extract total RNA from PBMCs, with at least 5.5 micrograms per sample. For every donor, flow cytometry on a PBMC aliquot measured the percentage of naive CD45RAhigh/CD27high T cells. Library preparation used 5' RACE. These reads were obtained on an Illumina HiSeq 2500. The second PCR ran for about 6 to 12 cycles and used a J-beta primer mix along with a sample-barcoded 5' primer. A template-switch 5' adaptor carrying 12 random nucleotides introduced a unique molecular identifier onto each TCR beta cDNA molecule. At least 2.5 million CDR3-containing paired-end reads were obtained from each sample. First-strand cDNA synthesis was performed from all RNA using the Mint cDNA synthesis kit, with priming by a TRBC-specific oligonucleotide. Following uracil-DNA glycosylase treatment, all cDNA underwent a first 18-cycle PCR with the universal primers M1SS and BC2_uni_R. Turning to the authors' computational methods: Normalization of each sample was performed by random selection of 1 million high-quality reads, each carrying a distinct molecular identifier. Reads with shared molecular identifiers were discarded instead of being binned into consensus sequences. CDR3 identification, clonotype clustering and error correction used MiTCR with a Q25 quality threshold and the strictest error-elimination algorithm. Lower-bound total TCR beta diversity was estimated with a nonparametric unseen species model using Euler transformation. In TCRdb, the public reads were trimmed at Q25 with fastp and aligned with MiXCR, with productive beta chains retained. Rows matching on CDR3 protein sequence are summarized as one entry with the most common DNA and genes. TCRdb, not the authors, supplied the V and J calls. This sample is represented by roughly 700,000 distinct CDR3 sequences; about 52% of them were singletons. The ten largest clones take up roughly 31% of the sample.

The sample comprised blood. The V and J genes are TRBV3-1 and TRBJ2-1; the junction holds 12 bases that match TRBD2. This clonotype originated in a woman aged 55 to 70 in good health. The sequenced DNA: TGTGCCAGCAGCCAGGTGACTAGCGGGAGTTATGAGCAGTTCTTC. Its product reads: CASSQVTSGSYEQFF.